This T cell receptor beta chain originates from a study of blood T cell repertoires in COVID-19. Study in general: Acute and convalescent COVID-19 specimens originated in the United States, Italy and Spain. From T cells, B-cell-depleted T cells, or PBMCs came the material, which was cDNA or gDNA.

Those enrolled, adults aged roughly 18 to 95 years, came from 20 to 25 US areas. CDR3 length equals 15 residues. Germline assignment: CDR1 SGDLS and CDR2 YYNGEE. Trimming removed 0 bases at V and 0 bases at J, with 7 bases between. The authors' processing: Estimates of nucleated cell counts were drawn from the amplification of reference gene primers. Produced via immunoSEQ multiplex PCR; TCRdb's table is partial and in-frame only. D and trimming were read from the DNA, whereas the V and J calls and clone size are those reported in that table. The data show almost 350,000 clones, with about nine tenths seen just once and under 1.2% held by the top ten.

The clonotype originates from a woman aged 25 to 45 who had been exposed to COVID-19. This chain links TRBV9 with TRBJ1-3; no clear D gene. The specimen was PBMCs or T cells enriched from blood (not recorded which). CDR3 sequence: CASSVGQSSGNTIYF. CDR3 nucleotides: TGTGCCAGCAGCGTAGGGCAAAGCTCTGGAAACACCATATATTTT.